A single sample gave rise to the 6 T cell receptor beta chains below, sequenced in a study of blood T cell repertoires in COVID-19 (dated by TCRdb to 2018 to 2021). Library prep was done by the immunoSEQ multiplex PCR assay. TCRdb took this table from immuneACCESS and kept in-frame rearrangements with V and J called. Such tables lack part of the clones; where checked against another copy, unresolved V genes explain under half of the gap, and the rest is unexplained. This sample comprises fewer than 250,000 clones, 88% of them detected only once. 5.5% to 7% of the sample comes from the top ten. Sequenced: peripheral blood. These receptors came from a middle-aged woman who had recovered from COVID-19.

The rearrangement links TRBV4-2 to TRBJ2-3; the match to TRBD2 covers 9 bases. The CDR3 contains 17 residues. CDR1 and CDR2 from the germline V gene are LGHNA and YNFKEQ. J gave up 2 bases and V 4 bases, and 10 bases lay outside the gene matches. The DNA of the CDR3 is TGTGCCAGCAGCCTCTTCTTGGCGGGAGGGTCCACAGATACGCAGTATTTT. Encoded protein: CASSLFLAGGSTDTQYF.

V gene TRBV7-2 combines with J gene TRBJ2-1; 10 nucleotides match TRBD2. The CDR3 totals 16 residues. After removal of 2 bases from V and 7 bases from J, the junction contained 8 bases not matched to a gene. The V gene's germline CDR1 is SGHTA and CDR2 FQGNSA. CDR3 DNA sequence: TGTGCCAGCAGCTTATTTGGCCTAGCGGGAGTTAATGAGCAGTTCTTC. This sequence encodes CASSLFGLAGVNEQFF.

The chain uses TRBV5-8 and TRBJ2-1, with TRBD2 matching 11 bases. CDR3 length equals 16 residues. V shed 0 bases, J shed 6 bases, and the junction held 5 bases outside the gene matches. The germline V gene encodes CDR1 SGHTS and CDR2 YDEGEE. CDR3 nucleotides: TGTGCCAGCAGCTTGGTAGCGGGAGGGCTGGGCAATGAGCAGTTCTTC. Translation: CASSLVAGGLGNEQFF.

Notes on this clone: A read error may produce the germline difference seen at one junction end. The chain employs TRBV6-5 and TRBJ1-1; 7 bases agree with TRBD1. Germline V CDR1 and CDR2: MNHEY, SVGAGI. CDR3 length equals 11 residues. The CDR3 loop reads CASRSRDRSLF. In nucleotides, the CDR3 is TGTGCCAGCAGATCCCGGGACAGATCCCTCTTT.

J is TRBJ1-6 and V is TRBV28, with D uncertain. Germline V gene data show CDR1 as MDHEN and CDR2 as SYDVKM. Trimming cost V 3 bases and J 5 bases, with 8 bases left between them. The CDR3 is 14 residues long. The CDR3 is CASSFIDNNSPLHF. In DNA form, the CDR3 reads TGTGCCAGCAGTTTCATAGATAATAATTCACCCCTCCACTTT.

This clone has just one count. The gene calls are TRBV30 and TRBJ1-6; 7 bases align to TRBD1. The CDR3 covers 13 residues. The V gene's germline CDR1 is GTSNPN and CDR2 SVGIG (reference sequence). Germline trimming cut 8 bases from V and 4 bases from J; bases unmatched to any gene: 5. The CDR3: CAGTGQYNSPLHF. CDR3 bases: TGTGCCGGAACGGGACAGTATAATTCACCCCTCCACTTT.